One and the same sample provided the 18 T cell receptor beta chains below, sequenced in a study of vaccination and CD4 T cells after COVID-19. TCRdb reanalysed the PCR reads using MiXCR and keeps one entry per CDR3 protein. The table has 15,000 to 20,000 distinct CDR3 sequences, roughly 60% seen once. The sequencing here drew on CD4+ T cells from blood, taken after SARS-CoV-2 vaccination. These receptors all come from a human donor who had recovered from COVID-19.

The V gene is TRBV6-1, the J gene TRBJ1-5; 7 nucleotides line up with TRBD1. Germline trimming cut 2 bases from V and 3 bases from J; bases unmatched to any gene: 7. The germline CDR1 and CDR2 sequences are MNHNS and SASEGT. The CDR3 contains 16 residues. This CDR3 is CASSEKGAGANQPQHF. CDR3 DNA sequence: TGTGCCAGCAGTGAAAAGGGGGCGGGGGCCAATCAGCCCCAGCATTTT.

V and J are TRBV5-1 and TRBJ2-5; TRBD1 matches 7 bases. Germline values: CDR1 SGHRS, CDR2 YFSETQ. This CDR3 spans 12 amino acids. V shed 0 bases and J 7 bases; nucleotides not matched to a gene: 0. The CDR3 region is CASSLGQGTQYF. CDR3 nucleotide sequence: TGCGCCAGCAGCTTGGGACAGGGGACCCAGTACTTC.

The chain uses TRBV24-1 and TRBJ2-2, with D possibly being TRBD2 (7 bases). The CDR3 has 16 amino acids. The V gene's germline CDR1 is KGHDR and CDR2 SFDVKD. V shed 4 bases and J shed 7 bases, with 18 bases lying between them. CDR3 in DNA: TGTGCCACCAGTGAGTCCCTAGGGGGGGCCCGCGGGGAGCTGTTTTTT. This translates into CATSESLGGARGELFF.

This clonotype was counted only a few times. The chain links TRBV30 to TRBJ1-5; D gene unclear. This CDR3 spans 12 amino acids. The germline V and J ends were trimmed by 1 base and 4 bases, with 5 bases remaining between them. Germline CDR1 and CDR2: GTSNPN and SVGIG (reference sequence). In DNA, the CDR3 is TGTGCCTGGAGTGGACAAAATCAGCCCCAGCATTTT. As protein: CAWSGQNQPQHF.

The CDR3 region is CASSVGTGMNTEAFF. Written as DNA, the CDR3 is TGTGCCAGCAGCGTAGGGACAGGTATGAACACTGAAGCTTTCTTT. The rearrangement joins TRBV9 to TRBJ1-1; 7 bases line up with TRBD1. The CDR3 contains 15 residues. J lost 0 bases, V lost 0 bases, and 2 bases had no gene match. CDR1 and CDR2 from the germline V gene are SGDLS and YYNGEE.

The V call is TRBV20-1, the J call TRBJ2-7, with 11 bases fitting TRBD1. With V trimmed by 3 bases and J by 0 bases, 7 bases remained unmatched. The germline V gene has CDR1 DFQATT and CDR2 SNEGSKA (reference sequence). CDR3 length: 16 amino acids. For the CDR3, the DNA is TGCAGTGCTAGTGGACAGGGGGCGACCCTCTCCTACGAGCAGTACTTC. This encodes CSASGQGATLSYEQYF.

Only a few counts were recorded for this clonotype. CDR3 amino acids: CASSDFGGQANYGYTF. The CDR3 DNA reads as TGTGCCAGCAGTGATTTCGGGGGGCAAGCTAACTATGGCTACACCTTC. J is TRBJ1-2 and V is TRBV6-1; TRBD1 is a possible D gene (6 bases). Trimming took off 3 bases at V and 0 bases at J, with 14 bases between the two ends. The CDR3 is 16 amino acids. Germline V gene sequence: CDR1 MNHNS, CDR2 SASEGT.

J is TRBJ2-5 and V is TRBV20-1; perhaps TRBD2 as D (6 bases). V was shortened by 7 bases and J by 2 bases, with 17 bases between the two germline ends. The CDR3 loop spans 14 amino acids. In germline, CDR1 is DFQATT, CDR2 SNEGSKA (reference sequence). CDR3 nucleotide sequence: TGCAGTGTCGGGAGAGGATTAGGGCAAGAGACCCAGTACTTC. It codes for CSVGRGLGQETQYF.

This clonotype is a singleton in its sample. The chain links TRBV20-1 to TRBJ1-5, with D uncertain. Germline CDR1 and CDR2: DFQATT and SNEGSKA (reference sequence). V lost 6 bases and J 1 base, leaving 10 bases between the germline ends. The CDR3 covers 13 residues. The CDR3 bases are TGCAGTGCGGTAACAAGAAGCAATCAGCCCCAGCATTTT. Translation: CSAVTRSNQPQHF.

The gene calls are TRBV7-9 and TRBJ1-1; D call uncertain. Looked up from germline, CDR1 is SEHNR and CDR2 is FQNEAQ (reference sequence). The CDR3 totals 13 residues. The V end was cut by 7 bases, the J end by 1 base, with 10 bases between. In DNA form, the CDR3 reads TGTGCCAGCACGATGGAGGGGAACACTGAAGCTTTCTTT. Amino acids: CASTMEGNTEAFF.

The chain employs TRBV5-4 and TRBJ1-6, with a weak D call TRBD1 (5 bases). Germline values: CDR1 SGHNT, CDR2 YYREEE (reference sequence). The CDR3 is 17 residues long. V lost 2 bases and J lost 5, with 17 bases in between. CDR3 sequence reads: CASSFNPGPSNNSPLHF. The CDR3 region has the DNA TGTGCCAGCAGCTTCAACCCGGGACCGTCTAATAATTCACCCCTCCACTTT.

The chain is built from TRBV20-1 and TRBJ2-1, with 10 positions matching TRBD1. Germline loops: CDR1 DFQATT, CDR2 SNEGSKA (reference sequence). J lost 4 bases, V lost 0 bases, and 15 bases had no gene match. The CDR3 sequence is 19 residues long. CDR3 sequence (DNA): TGCAGTGCTAGAGAACGAGGACAGGGGGATCCCCGACTGTACAATGAGCAGTTCTTC. This translates into CSARERGQGDPRLYNEQFF.

This clonotype was picked up a small number of times. The genes are TRBV7-2 and TRBJ2-3; 8 nucleotides line up with TRBD2. The CDR3 totals 15 residues. In germline, CDR1 is SGHTA, CDR2 FQGNSA. V was clipped by 5 bases and J by 3 bases; unmatched bases: 7. The CDR3: CASSTASGRTDTQYF. In DNA, the CDR3 is TGTGCCAGCAGCACAGCTAGCGGGCGGACAGATACGCAGTATTTT.

The gene calls are TRBV6-2 or TRBV6-3 and TRBJ1-2, with 8 bases matching TRBD1. Germline trimming cut 2 bases from V and 2 bases from J; bases unmatched to any gene: 7. The germline V gene encodes CDR1 MNHEY and CDR2 SVGEGT. The CDR3 consists of 16 residues. The CDR3 nucleotides read TGTGCCAGCAGTTACCAGAGGACAGGGAGAAACTATGGCTACACCTTC. Protein product: CASSYQRTGRNYGYTF.

There are a few counts of this clonotype. This chain uses TRBV20-1 with TRBJ2-2; weak D call: TRBD1 (6 bases). Between the trimmed V and J ends, which lost 5 bases and 4 bases, there was a span of 20 bases. The CDR3 loop spans 16 amino acids. The V gene's germline CDR1 is DFQATT and CDR2 SNEGSKA (reference sequence). This CDR3 is CSAAPQGVRGTGELFF. The CDR3, as DNA: TGCAGTGCTGCACCACAGGGCGTCCGGGGCACCGGGGAGCTGTTTTTT.

The chain links TRBV7-2 to TRBJ1-3; D unclear. Germline V gives CDR1 SGHTA, CDR2 FQGNSA. V was trimmed by 4 bases and J by 2 bases, leaving 3 bases between them. This CDR3 is 12 amino acids long. Here the CDR3 DNA reads TGTGCCAGCAGCTCTGCTGGAAACACCATATATTTT. This sequence encodes CASSSAGNTIYF.

The chain combines TRBV2 with TRBJ2-5, with D possibly matching TRBD2 (5 bases). Germline CDR1 is SNHLY and CDR2 is FYNNEI. With 5 bases removed from V and 1 base from J, the gap between germline ends came to 5 bases. The CDR3 extends over 12 amino acids. The CDR3 coding sequence is TGTGCCAGCAGTAGCGGCCAAGAGACCCAGTACTTC. Protein sequence: CASSSGQETQYF.

This clonotype was counted a few times. The rearrangement joins TRBV7-8 to TRBJ1-5; D unclear. V dropped 1 base and J dropped 4 bases, with 11 bases sitting between them. The CDR3 is 15 residues long. Germline V gives CDR1 SGHVS, CDR2 FQNEAQ. The CDR3 here is CASSLGSSGNQPQHF. DNA for the CDR3: TGTGCCAGCAGCTTAGGATCCTCCGGGAATCAGCCCCAGCATTTT.